The 8 T cell receptor beta chains in this list originate from one sample, sequenced in a study of T cell repertoires in cytomegalovirus infection. In TCRdb, the reads were re-called with MiXCR into one record per CDR3 protein. The sample includes more than 150,000 distinct CDR3 sequences, approximately 19% of them seen just once. Input material: PBMCs. The source is a human donor in good health (CMV status not recorded). Some clones in this sample may be carry-over from other donors' samples.

This clonotype was seen ten or more times. The chain has TRBV10-3 and TRBJ1-1; D is ambiguous. This CDR3 has 14 amino acids. Germline CDR1 reads ENHRY; CDR2 reads SYGVKD. V lost 3 bases and J lost 0, with 8 bases in between. The CDR3 DNA is TGTGCCATCAGTGAAAAAGTCCTGAACACTGAAGCTTTCTTT. Translation gives CAISEKVLNTEAFF.

The sample holds many counts of this clonotype. The chain couples TRBV2 to TRBJ2-6, with D perhaps TRBD2 (7 bases). The CDR3 spans 13 residues. V shed 8 bases and J shed 4 bases, with 9 bases lying between them. Germline values: CDR1 SNHLY, CDR2 FYNNEI. The CDR3 here is CASRGAGANVLTF. In DNA form, the CDR3 reads TGTGCCAGCCGGGGGGCCGGGGCCAACGTCCTGACTTTC.

This clonotype was recorded many times. The genes are TRBV7-2 and TRBJ2-2; unclear D gene. With 2 bases removed from V and 7 bases from J, the gap between germline ends came to 8 bases. The CDR3 sequence is 13 residues long. Germline CDR1 and CDR2: SGHTA and FQGNSA. The CDR3 nucleotides are TGTGCCAGCAGCTTATCCCGTGTCGGGGAGCTGTTTTTT. This translates into CASSLSRVGELFF.

This clonotype was found many times. CDR3 loop: CASSIRPGQGARNQPQHF. The CDR3 DNA is TGTGCCAGTAGTATAAGACCGGGACAGGGGGCGCGCAATCAGCCCCAGCATTTT. The genes are TRBV19 and TRBJ1-5; 12 bases map to TRBD1. V shed 2 bases and J 2 bases; nucleotides not matched to a gene: 7. The germline V gene encodes CDR1 LNHDA and CDR2 SQIVND (reference sequence). This CDR3 contains 18 residues.

A remark on this clonotype: A clone one base away is much larger, so this may be a read error. V and J are TRBV11-2 and TRBJ1-1; D gene ambiguous. Per germline, CDR1 SGHAT and CDR2 FQNNGV. V shed 1 base and J shed 1 base, with 7 bases lying between them. The CDR3 extends over 14 amino acids. This CDR3 is CASSLAGTNTEAFF. For the CDR3, the DNA is TGTGCCAGCAGCTTAGCGGGCACGAACACTGAAGCTTTCTTT.

This clonotype was detected a few times. The rearrangement joins TRBV6-2 or TRBV6-3 to TRBJ2-3; D gene ambiguous. The germline V gene encodes CDR1 MNHEY and CDR2 SVGEGT. The CDR3 covers 12 residues. Trimming removed 0 bases from V and 5 bases from J, with 3 bases in between. The CDR3 coding sequence is TGTGCCAGCAGTTACTCAGGAGATACGCAGTATTTT. This gives the protein CASSYSGDTQYF.

The count of this clonotype is one. The chain employs TRBV12-3 or TRBV12-4 and TRBJ1-1; D is unresolved. Trimming removed 7 bases at V and 6 bases at J, with 18 bases between. This CDR3 region has 14 residues. The CDR3 here is CASTSARSGPEAFF. CDR3 DNA sequence: TGTGCCAGCACCTCGGCACGGAGTGGGCCTGAAGCTTTCTTT.

The gene calls are TRBV6-6 and TRBJ2-2; a weak D match, TRBD2 (6 bases). The CDR3 length is 14 residues. Germline V CDR1 and CDR2: MNHNY, SVGAGI (reference sequence). V was clipped by 7 bases and J by 7 bases, with 16 bases between them. The CDR3 reads CASNQGGDGGELFF. In nucleotides, the CDR3 is TGTGCCAGCAACCAAGGAGGGGACGGCGGGGAGCTGTTTTTT.